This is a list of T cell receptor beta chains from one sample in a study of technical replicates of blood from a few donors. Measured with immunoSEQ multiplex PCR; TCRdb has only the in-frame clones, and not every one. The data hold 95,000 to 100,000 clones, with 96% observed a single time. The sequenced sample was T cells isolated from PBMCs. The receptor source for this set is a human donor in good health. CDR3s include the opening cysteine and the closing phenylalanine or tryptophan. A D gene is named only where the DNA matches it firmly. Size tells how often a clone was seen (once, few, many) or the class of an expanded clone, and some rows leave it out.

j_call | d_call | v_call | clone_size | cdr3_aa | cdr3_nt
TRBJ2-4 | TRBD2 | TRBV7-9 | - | CASSLVGSGGVKNIQYF | TGTGCCAGCAGCTTAGTGGGGAGCGGGGGGGTGAAAAACATTCAGTACTTC
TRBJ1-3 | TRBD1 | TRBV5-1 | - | CASSSGGSGNTIYF | TGCGCCAGCAGCTCAGGGGGGTCTGGAAACACCATATATTTT
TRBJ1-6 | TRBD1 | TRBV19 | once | CASSSRGTDYNSPLHF | TGTGCCAGTAGTTCCCGGGGGACAGACTATAATTCACCCCTCCACTTT
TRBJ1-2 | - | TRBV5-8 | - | CASRRRGNANYGYTF | TGTGCCAGCAGAAGAAGGGGGAATGCCAACTATGGCTACACCTTC
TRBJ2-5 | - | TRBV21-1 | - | CASRLRQGSCGAQYF | TGTGCCAGCAGACTTCGACAGGGGTCCTGTGGGGCCCAGTACTTC
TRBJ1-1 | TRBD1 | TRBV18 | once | CASSPRAGGANTEAFF | TGTGCCAGCTCACCACGGGCAGGGGGCGCGAACACTGAAGCTTTCTTT
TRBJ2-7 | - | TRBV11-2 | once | CASSPAGMEGSYEQYF | TGTGCCAGCAGCCCTGCAGGGATGGAGGGGTCCTACGAGCAGTACTTC
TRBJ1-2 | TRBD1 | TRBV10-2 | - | CASTRDRVSYGYTF | TGCGCCAGCACCCGGGACAGGGTGTCCTATGGCTACACCTTC
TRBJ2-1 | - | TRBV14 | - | CASSQVSSVGIYNEQFF | TGTGCCAGCAGCCAAGTTTCTTCGGTGGGCATTTACAATGAGCAGTTCTTC
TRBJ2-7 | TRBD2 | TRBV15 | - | CATSRSAGLAVYEQYF | TGTGCCACCAGCAGAAGCGCGGGACTAGCCGTCTACGAGCAGTACTTC
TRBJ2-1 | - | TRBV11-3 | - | CASSRPLLQGEQFF | TGTGCCAGCAGCCGACCACTACTACAAGGTGAGCAGTTCTTC
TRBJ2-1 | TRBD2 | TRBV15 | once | CATSRAGGTYNEQFF | TGTGCCACCAGCAGGGCGGGGGGCACCTACAATGAGCAGTTCTTC
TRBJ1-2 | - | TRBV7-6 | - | CASSLTLQGLDGYTF | TGTGCCAGCAGCTTAACCCTACAGGGTCTCGACGGCTACACCTTC
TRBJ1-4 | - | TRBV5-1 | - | CASSWGRSNEKLFF | TGCGCCAGCAGCTGGGGGAGGTCTAATGAAAAACTGTTTTTT
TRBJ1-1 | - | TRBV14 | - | CASSQDIDGRANTEAFF | TGTGCCAGCAGCCAAGATATCGATGGCAGGGCGAACACTGAAGCTTTCTTT
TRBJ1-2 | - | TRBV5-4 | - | CASSRGLVNYGYTF | TGTGCCAGCAGCAGAGGGTTGGTTAACTATGGCTACACCTTC
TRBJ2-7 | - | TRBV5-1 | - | CASRGEASFGEQYF | TGCGCCAGCAGAGGGGAGGCCTCTTTCGGGGAGCAGTACTTC
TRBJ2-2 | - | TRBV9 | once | CASSVIPSGELFF | TGTGCCAGCAGTGTAATCCCCTCCGGGGAGCTGTTTTTT
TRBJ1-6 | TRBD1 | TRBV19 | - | CASSTYRDRVNSPLHF | TGTGCCAGTAGTACGTACCGGGACAGGGTAAATTCACCCCTCCACTTT
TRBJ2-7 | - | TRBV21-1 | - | CASITEGQGYEQYF | TGTGCCAGCATTACAGAAGGCCAGGGGTACGAGCAGTACTTC
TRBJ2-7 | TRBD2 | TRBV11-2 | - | CASQAGLASYEQYF | TGTGCCAGCCAAGCCGGACTAGCCTCCTACGAGCAGTACTTC
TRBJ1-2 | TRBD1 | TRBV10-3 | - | CASEGAGLNYGYTF | TGTGCCAGTGAGGGGGCTGGCTTAAACTATGGCTACACCTTC
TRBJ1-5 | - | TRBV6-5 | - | CASSSGPNQPQHF | TGTGCCAGCAGCTCAGGGCCCAATCAGCCCCAGCATTTT
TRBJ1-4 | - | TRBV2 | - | CASSDGGNEKLFF | TGTGCCAGCAGTGACGGGGGTAATGAAAAACTGTTTTTT